This entry lists 27 T cell receptor beta chains sequenced from one sample in a study of blood T cell repertoires in COVID-19. Assay: immunoSEQ multiplex PCR; the TCRdb copy retains only in-frame clones and omits some. The data contain 90,000 to 110,000 clones, 80% to 85% of them seen just once; the ten biggest clones take up 15%. The sample comprised peripheral blood. These receptors were taken from a woman over 75 with acute or convalescent COVID-19.

The chain combines TRBV7-9 with TRBJ2-1, with 7 nucleotides matching TRBD2. After removal of 3 bases from V and 9 bases from J, the junction contained 8 bases not matched to a gene. Germline lookup yields CDR1 SEHNR and CDR2 FQNEAQ (reference sequence). This CDR3 comprises 14 residues. The CDR3: CASSFAGEGFEQFF. In DNA, the CDR3 is TGTGCCAGCAGCTTCGCGGGAGAGGGTTTTGAGCAGTTCTTC.

The chain joins TRBV2 to TRBJ1-2, with no clear D. The germline gives CDR1 SNHLY, CDR2 FYNNEI. The CDR3 is 15 residues long. V was trimmed by 6 bases and J by 0 bases, leaving 14 bases between them. The CDR3 bases are TGTGCCAGCAGGCCTGCGGGGAGCACTAACTATGGCTACACCTTC. Its translation: CASRPAGSTNYGYTF.

In this sample, this clone turned up a few times. This rearrangement joins TRBV10-3 to TRBJ1-5; D remains unclear. CDR3 size: 13 residues. Germline CDR1 and CDR2: ENHRY and SYGVKD. Trimming cost V 4 bases and J 2 bases, with 6 bases left between them. CDR3 DNA sequence: TGTGCCATCAGTGGGACTGGCAATCAGCCCCAGCATTTT. It codes for CAISGTGNQPQHF.

This clone was counted once. At one boundary the junction diverges from the germline segment, which might be a read error. The chain is built from TRBV7-2 and TRBJ2-1; 10 positions agree with TRBD2. The CDR3 has 16 residues. Looked up from germline, CDR1 is SGHTA and CDR2 is FQGNSA. The CDR3 DNA follows: TGTGCCAGCAGCCTAGCGGGAGCGTTCCCCTACAATGAGCAGTTCTTC. As protein: CASSLAGAFPYNEQFF.

The chain combines TRBV9 with TRBJ2-5, with 7 bases lining up with TRBD1. Germline CDR1 and CDR2: SGDLS and YYNGEE. Losses at the gene ends were 6 bases for V and 3 bases for J; bases not matched to a gene: 5. This CDR3 region has 13 residues. The CDR3 is CASNAGTEETQYF. The CDR3 DNA sequence: TGTGCCAGCAACGCCGGGACAGAAGAGACCCAGTACTTC.

The chain uses TRBV3-1 (or the pseudogene TRBV3-2) and TRBJ2-3, with D perhaps matching TRBD2 (5 bases). With 4 bases removed from V and 0 bases from J, the gap between germline ends came to 14 bases. This CDR3 is built from 16 residues. CDR1 is LGHDT, CDR2 YNNKEL, per germline (reference sequence). Written as DNA, the CDR3 is TGTGCCAGCAGCCTCATGACGGCGGGTAGCACAGATACGCAGTATTTT. Residues: CASSLMTAGSTDTQYF.

CDR3 protein: CASSIGTGEVYEQYF. For the CDR3, the DNA is TGTGCCAGTAGTATAGGGACAGGGGAGGTCTACGAGCAGTACTTC. The chain has TRBV19 and TRBJ2-7; TRBD1 aligns across 9 bases. CDR1 and CDR2 (germline): LNHDA, SQIVND (reference sequence). Trimming removed 1 base from V and 3 bases from J; junction bases left unmatched: 4. The CDR3 covers 15 residues.

This clone has just a few counts. V and J are TRBV7-2 and TRBJ2-2; a weak D match, TRBD2 (6 bases). V was shortened by 2 bases and J by 1 base, with 8 bases between the two germline ends. In germline, CDR1 is SGHTA, CDR2 FQGNSA. This CDR3 spans 15 amino acids. The CDR3 spells CASSLNGGNTGELFF. CDR3 sequence (DNA): TGTGCCAGCAGCTTAAACGGGGGGAACACCGGGGAGCTGTTTTTT.

This clone appeared a single time. V usage is TRBV15 and J usage is TRBJ2-2; 7 nucleotides match TRBD2. The J segment lost 3 bases and the V segment lost 5 bases, leaving 9 bases of the junction unmatched. From germline, CDR1 is LNHNV and CDR2 YYDKDF (reference sequence). The CDR3 length is 16 residues. The DNA for the CDR3 is TGTGCCACCAGCCACTTAGCGGGCCTGCACACCGGGGAGCTGTTTTTT. Translating it yields CATSHLAGLHTGELFF.

The chain links TRBV2 to TRBJ2-1, with D uncertain. The CDR3 is 18 residues long. Germline CDR1 and CDR2: SNHLY and FYNNEI. V lost 2 bases to trimming and J lost 2 bases, with 19 bases between them. The CDR3 region is CASSEYPIANPAYNEQFF. The DNA of the CDR3 is TGTGCCAGCAGTGAATACCCAATAGCTAACCCGGCCTACAATGAGCAGTTCTTC.

The CDR3 loop reads CASSLVGQKTSNYGYTF. As DNA, the CDR3 is TGTGCCAGCAGTCTTGTGGGACAGAAAACCTCTAACTATGGCTACACCTTC. J is TRBJ1-2 and V is TRBV27; 7 nucleotides agree with TRBD1. Per the germline V gene, CDR1 is MNHEY and CDR2 is SMNVEV (reference sequence). V trimming: 5 bases; J trimming: 0 bases; junction bases outside the gene matches: 12. This CDR3 has 17 residues.

The rearrangement links TRBV28 to TRBJ2-2; 8 nucleotides match TRBD1. V lost 5 bases and J lost 0; bases outside the gene matches: 5. The CDR3 totals 16 residues. Germline V gene sequence: CDR1 MDHEN, CDR2 SYDVKM. The CDR3 region is CASSPWTGTNTGELFF. The CDR3, as DNA: TGTGCCAGCAGTCCATGGACAGGGACGAACACCGGGGAGCTGTTTTTT.

The chain has TRBV15 and TRBJ2-4; TRBD2 is a possible D gene (5 bases). Germline CDR1 and CDR2: LNHNV and YYDKDF (reference sequence). Trimming pared 1 base from V and 1 base from J, leaving 20 bases between. The CDR3 has 19 amino acids. The chain's CDR3 is CATSRGGSAGPTAKNIQYF. CDR3 nucleotide sequence: TGTGCCACCAGCAGAGGCGGTTCGGCGGGCCCGACGGCCAAAAACATTCAGTACTTC.

The chain carries TRBV25-1 and TRBJ2-5; D may be TRBD1 (5 bases). Germline CDR1 is MGHDK and CDR2 is SYGVNS. V lost 4 bases and J lost 0, with 9 bases in between. The CDR3 contains 14 residues. The CDR3 DNA reads as TGTGCCAGCAGTGTGGGGCAGTACCAAGAGACCCAGTACTTC. Amino acids: CASSVGQYQETQYF. The full variable domain, rest sourced from reference TRBV25-1 and TRBJ2-5, is EADIYQTPRYLVIGTGKKITLECSQTMGHDKMYWYQQDPGMELHLIHYSYGVNSTEKGDLSSESTVSRIRTEHFPLTLESARPSHTSQYLCASSVGQYQETQYFGPGTRLLVL.

There are a few counts of this clone. The genes are TRBV3-1 (or the pseudogene TRBV3-2) and TRBJ1-6, with a possible D match to TRBD1 (6 bases). The V end was cut by 5 bases, the J end by 10 bases, with 12 bases between. The CDR3 is 13 amino acids. Germline lookup yields CDR1 LGHDT and CDR2 YNNKEL (reference sequence). The CDR3 here is CASSINRDSPLHF. The CDR3 DNA sequence: TGTGCCAGCAGCATCAACAGGGACTCACCCCTCCACTTT.

V and J are TRBV28 and TRBJ2-1; the D is unclear. The germline V and J ends were trimmed by 1 base and 6 bases, with 4 bases remaining between them. Germline V gene data show CDR1 as MDHEN and CDR2 as SYDVKM. The CDR3 has 12 residues. The CDR3 loop is CASSLSSNEQFF. The CDR3 DNA follows: TGTGCCAGCAGTTTATCTAGCAATGAGCAGTTCTTC.

The rearrangement joins TRBV3-1 (or the pseudogene TRBV3-2) to TRBJ1-1; perhaps TRBD1 as D (6 bases). Germline lookup yields CDR1 LGHDT and CDR2 YNNKEL (reference sequence). The germline V and J ends were trimmed by 7 bases and 1 base, with 10 bases remaining between them. There are 13 residues in the CDR3. The CDR3 is CASTQTGNTEAFF. The CDR3 DNA is TGTGCCAGCACCCAGACAGGGAACACTGAAGCTTTCTTT.

CDR3 sequence reads: CASGSGDLSVADTQYF. For the CDR3, the DNA is TGTGCTAGTGGTTCAGGGGACCTCTCAGTGGCAGATACGCAGTATTTT. The genes are TRBV12-5 and TRBJ2-3, with D possibly being TRBD1 (6 bases). V lost 4 bases and J 4 bases, leaving 18 bases between the germline ends. The CDR3 covers 16 residues. CDR1 and CDR2 (germline): LGHNT, FRNRAP.

The chain couples TRBV2 to TRBJ1-3; possible D gene TRBD1, 6 bases. With 4 bases removed from V and 0 bases from J, the gap between germline ends came to 7 bases. Germline V gene sequence: CDR1 SNHLY, CDR2 FYNNEI. This CDR3 has 14 residues. The CDR3 spells CASSGDTSGNTIYF. The CDR3 DNA follows: TGTGCCAGCAGTGGGGACACCTCTGGAAACACCATATATTTT. The entire variable domain, with the rest obtained from reference TRBV2 and TRBJ1-3, is as follows: EPEVTQTPSHQVTQMGQEVILRCVPISNHLYFYWYRQILGQKVEFLVSFYNNEISEKSEIFDDQFSVERPDGSNFTLKIRSTKLEDSAMYFCASSGDTSGNTIYFGEGSWLTVV.

The V call is TRBV5-1, the J call TRBJ2-7, with 8 positions matching TRBD1. This CDR3 comprises 14 residues. Germline V gene lookup returns CDR1 SGHRS and CDR2 YFSETQ. V lost 4 bases, J lost 3 bases, and 6 bases stayed unmatched. The CDR3 region has the DNA TGCGCCAGCAGCCTGTACGGACAGGGCTACGAGCAGTACTTC. Its protein product is CASSLYGQGYEQYF.

This chain joins TRBV3-1 (or the pseudogene TRBV3-2) and TRBJ2-2; the match to TRBD1 covers 12 bases. Germline-derived CDR1 and CDR2 are LGHDT and YNNKEL (reference sequence). V lost 3 bases, J lost 6 bases, and 8 bases stayed unmatched. The CDR3 loop spans 17 amino acids. CDR3 DNA sequence: TGTGCCAGCAGCCACTTAACCGGGACAGGGGGCTCCGGGGAGCTGTTTTTT. Its translation is CASSHLTGTGGSGELFF.

Worth noting for this clone: Other DNA sequences in this specimen translate into the identical CDR3. V and J are TRBV18 and TRBJ2-7; 9 nucleotides align to TRBD1. Looked up from germline, CDR1 is KGHSH and CDR2 is LQKENI. Trimming cost V 3 bases and J 1 base; bases outside gene matches: 4. The CDR3 runs to 15 residues. CDR3 nucleotides: TGTGCCAGCTCACCTTTAGGGACAGGGTCCTACGAGCAGTACTTC. The encoded protein is CASSPLGTGSYEQYF. The full variable domain, with the rest looked up from reference TRBV18 and TRBJ2-7, is NAGVMQNPRHLVRRRGQEARLRCSPMKGHSHVYWYRQLPEEGLKFMVYLQKENIIDESGMPKERFSAEFPKEGPSILRIQQVVRGDSAAYFCASSPLGTGSYEQYFGPGTRLTVT.

This clone was detected only a few times. This chain joins TRBV9 and TRBJ1-1; D unclear. V was cut by 0 bases and J by 3 bases, with 6 bases left in between. CDR3 length: 13 amino acids. CDR1 is SGDLS, CDR2 YYNGEE, per germline. CDR3: CASSVGRDTEAFF. The DNA of the CDR3 is TGTGCCAGCAGCGTAGGGAGGGACACTGAAGCTTTCTTT.

This sequence joins TRBV5-1 and TRBJ2-1; 12 positions agree with TRBD2. The length of the CDR3 is 14 residues. The ends lost 4 bases at V and 8 bases at J; junction bases unmatched: 4. Germline V lookup: CDR1 SGHRS, CDR2 YFSETQ. CDR3 sequence: CASSPRTSGDEQFF. The DNA of the CDR3 is TGCGCCAGCAGCCCTCGGACTAGCGGGGATGAGCAGTTCTTC.

The CDR3 DNA is TGTGCCAGCAGTCTGGACAGGGGGGCCGATACGCAGTATTTT. Translated: CASSLDRGADTQYF. This chain uses TRBV28 with TRBJ2-3, with 10 bases identical to TRBD1. This CDR3 is built from 14 residues. Unmatched junction bases numbered 5, after V lost 5 bases and J lost 6 bases. Germline V gene data show CDR1 as MDHEN and CDR2 as SYDVKM. The full variable domain, in which reference TRBV28 and TRBJ2-3 provide the parts outside the CDR3, is DVKVTQSSRYLVKRTGEKVFLECVQDMDHENMFWYRQDPGLGLRLIYFSYDVKMKEKGDIPEGYSVSREKKERFSLILESASTNQTSMYLCASSLDRGADTQYFGPGTRLTVL.

This clone was picked up many times. V and J are TRBV29-1 and TRBJ2-3; no firm D call. Trimming removed 6 bases at V and 6 bases at J, with 7 bases between. This CDR3 contains 10 residues. CDR1 is SQVTM and CDR2 is ANQGSEA in the germline V gene. The CDR3 loop is CSVLEDTQYF. CDR3 DNA sequence: TGCAGCGTCCTCGAGGATACGCAGTATTTT.

Turning to this clone: At one of its ends the junction is not consistent with the germline gene, which may arise from a read error. The CDR3 DNA reads as TGTGCCAGCTCACCACTTCAGCGGGAGATCTCCCACGAGCAGTACTTC. Translated, it gives CASSPLQREISHEQYF. The chain couples TRBV18 to TRBJ2-7; 8 positions agree with TRBD2. The CDR3 extends over 16 amino acids. Germline CDR1 KGHSH, CDR2 LQKENI.